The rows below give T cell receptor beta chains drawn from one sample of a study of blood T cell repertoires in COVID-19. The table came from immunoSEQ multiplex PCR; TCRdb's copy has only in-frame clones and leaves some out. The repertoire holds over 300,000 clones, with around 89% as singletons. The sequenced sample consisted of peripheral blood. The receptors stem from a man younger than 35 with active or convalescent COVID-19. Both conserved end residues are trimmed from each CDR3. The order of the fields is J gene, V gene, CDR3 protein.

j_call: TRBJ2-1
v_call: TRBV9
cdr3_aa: ASSGRESNEQF

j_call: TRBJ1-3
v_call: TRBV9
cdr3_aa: ASRGQGAGNTIY

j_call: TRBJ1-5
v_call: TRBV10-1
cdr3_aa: ARDKCNQPQH

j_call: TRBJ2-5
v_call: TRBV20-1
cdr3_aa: SVSPQETQY

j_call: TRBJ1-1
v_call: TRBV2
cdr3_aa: ASRQASEAF

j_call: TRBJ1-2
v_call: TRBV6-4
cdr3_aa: ASSEGAGYGYT

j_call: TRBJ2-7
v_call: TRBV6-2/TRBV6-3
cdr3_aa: ASSYSTTSGSYEQY

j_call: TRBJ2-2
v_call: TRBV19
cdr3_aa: ASRKFPKRREVSGELF

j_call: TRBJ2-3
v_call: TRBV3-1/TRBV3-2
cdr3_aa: ASSPGTYKNTQY

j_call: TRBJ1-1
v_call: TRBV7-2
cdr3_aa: ASSWDRMNTEAF

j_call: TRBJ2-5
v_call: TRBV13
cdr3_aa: ASTVWRQETQY

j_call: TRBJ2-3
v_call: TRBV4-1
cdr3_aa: ASSQFRLPRRRDTQY

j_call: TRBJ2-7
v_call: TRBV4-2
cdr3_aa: ASSQGLADYEQY

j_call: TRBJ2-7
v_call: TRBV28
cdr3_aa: ASSINDGSLSYEQY

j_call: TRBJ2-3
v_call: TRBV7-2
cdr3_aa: ASSPTLDTQY

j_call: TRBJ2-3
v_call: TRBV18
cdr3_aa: ASSPPGARDTQY

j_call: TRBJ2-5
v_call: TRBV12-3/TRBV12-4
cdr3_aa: ASSQGGPETQY

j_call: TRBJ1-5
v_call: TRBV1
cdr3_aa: TSSHKWLGWGQPQH

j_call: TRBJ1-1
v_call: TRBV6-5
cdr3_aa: ASSYSAGLNTEAF

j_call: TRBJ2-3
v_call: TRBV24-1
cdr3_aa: ATSDPGSRTDTQY

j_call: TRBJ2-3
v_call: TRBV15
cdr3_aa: ATSRAGGRPRTATDTQY

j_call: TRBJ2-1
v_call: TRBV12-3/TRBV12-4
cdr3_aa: NVAGEGDEQF

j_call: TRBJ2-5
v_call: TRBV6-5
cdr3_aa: ASRGGFGETQY

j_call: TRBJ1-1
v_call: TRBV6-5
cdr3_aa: ASSLTGIEAF

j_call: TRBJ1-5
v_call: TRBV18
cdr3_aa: ASSPLVLGTQGNQPQH

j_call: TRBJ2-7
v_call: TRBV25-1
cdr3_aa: ASSNTGGGEQY

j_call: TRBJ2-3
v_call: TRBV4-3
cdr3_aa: ASSSRTSLGTDTQY

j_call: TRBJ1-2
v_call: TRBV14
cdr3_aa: ASSPRQTKEYGYT

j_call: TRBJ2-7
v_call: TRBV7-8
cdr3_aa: ASSFTGVYEQY

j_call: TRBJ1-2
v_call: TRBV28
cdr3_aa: ASRGQGAPYGYT

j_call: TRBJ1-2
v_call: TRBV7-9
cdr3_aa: ASSPTGYNYGYT

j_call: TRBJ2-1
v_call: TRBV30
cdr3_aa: ACQKPGTSVNEQF

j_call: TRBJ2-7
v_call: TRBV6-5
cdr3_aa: ASEGQGKNEQY

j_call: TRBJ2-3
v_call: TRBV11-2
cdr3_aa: ASSLRVAGARTDTQY

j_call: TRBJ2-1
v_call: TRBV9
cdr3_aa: ASTRLAGEVNEQF

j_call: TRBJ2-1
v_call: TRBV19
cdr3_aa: ASSPAGGSYNEQF

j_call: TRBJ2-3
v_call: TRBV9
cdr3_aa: ASSGDGSTDTQY

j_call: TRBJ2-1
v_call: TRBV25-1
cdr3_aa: ASSDFYYNEQF

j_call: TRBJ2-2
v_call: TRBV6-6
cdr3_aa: ASSPTSPNTGELF

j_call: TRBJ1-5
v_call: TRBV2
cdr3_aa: ASSVDRGIYSPQH

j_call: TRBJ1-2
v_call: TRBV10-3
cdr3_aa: AISDSSWDPGQGVGGYT

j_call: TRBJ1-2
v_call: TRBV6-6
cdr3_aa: ASSRGQGANYGYT

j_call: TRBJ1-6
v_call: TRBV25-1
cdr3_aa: ASRDRRNSPLH

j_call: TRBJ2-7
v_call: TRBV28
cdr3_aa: ASSPGQDLSYEQY

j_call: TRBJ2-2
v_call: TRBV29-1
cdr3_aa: SHPLDTGELF

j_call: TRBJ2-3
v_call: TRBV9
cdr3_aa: ASSVANTDTQY

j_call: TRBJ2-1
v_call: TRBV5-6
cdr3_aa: ASSWAGRVNYNEQF

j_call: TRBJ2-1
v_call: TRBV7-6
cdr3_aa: ASSFRDSSYNEQF

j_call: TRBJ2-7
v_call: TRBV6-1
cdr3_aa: ASSEVAGGSAYEQY

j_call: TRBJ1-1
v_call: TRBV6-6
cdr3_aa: ASSEPGVNTEAF

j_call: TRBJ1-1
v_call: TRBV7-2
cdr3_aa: ASSLESGMNTEAF

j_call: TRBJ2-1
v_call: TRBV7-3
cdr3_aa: ASSLFRTSDSEQF

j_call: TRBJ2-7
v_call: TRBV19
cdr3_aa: ASSAGTSGSYEQY

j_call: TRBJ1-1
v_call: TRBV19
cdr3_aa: ASSMEGGDTEAF

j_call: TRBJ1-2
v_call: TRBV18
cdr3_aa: ASSPPQANYGYT

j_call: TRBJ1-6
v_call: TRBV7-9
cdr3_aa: ASSLVSPLH

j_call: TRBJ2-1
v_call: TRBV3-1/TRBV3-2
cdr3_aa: ASSQDANRGRFGEQF

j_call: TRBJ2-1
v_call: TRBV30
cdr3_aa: AWSTGFSQF

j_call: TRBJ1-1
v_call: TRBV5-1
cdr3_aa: ASSLNRNTEAF